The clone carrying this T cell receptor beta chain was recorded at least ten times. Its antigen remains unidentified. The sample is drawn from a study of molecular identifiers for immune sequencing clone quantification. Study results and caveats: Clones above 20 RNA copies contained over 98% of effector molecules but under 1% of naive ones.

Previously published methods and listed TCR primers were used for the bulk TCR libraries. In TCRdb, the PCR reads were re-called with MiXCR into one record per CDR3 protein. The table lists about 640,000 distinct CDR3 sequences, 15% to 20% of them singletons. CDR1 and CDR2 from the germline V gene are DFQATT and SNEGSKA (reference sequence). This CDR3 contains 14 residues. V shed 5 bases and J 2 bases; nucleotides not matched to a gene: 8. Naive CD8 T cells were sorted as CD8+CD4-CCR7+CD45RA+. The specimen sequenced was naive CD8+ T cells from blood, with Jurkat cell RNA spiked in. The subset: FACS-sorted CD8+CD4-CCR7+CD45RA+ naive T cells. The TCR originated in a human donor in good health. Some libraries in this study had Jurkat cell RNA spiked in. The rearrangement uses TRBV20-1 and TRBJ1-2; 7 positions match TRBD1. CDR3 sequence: CSAHTGDGNYGYTF. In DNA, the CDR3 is TGCAGTGCTCATACAGGGGATGGAAACTATGGCTACACCTTC.